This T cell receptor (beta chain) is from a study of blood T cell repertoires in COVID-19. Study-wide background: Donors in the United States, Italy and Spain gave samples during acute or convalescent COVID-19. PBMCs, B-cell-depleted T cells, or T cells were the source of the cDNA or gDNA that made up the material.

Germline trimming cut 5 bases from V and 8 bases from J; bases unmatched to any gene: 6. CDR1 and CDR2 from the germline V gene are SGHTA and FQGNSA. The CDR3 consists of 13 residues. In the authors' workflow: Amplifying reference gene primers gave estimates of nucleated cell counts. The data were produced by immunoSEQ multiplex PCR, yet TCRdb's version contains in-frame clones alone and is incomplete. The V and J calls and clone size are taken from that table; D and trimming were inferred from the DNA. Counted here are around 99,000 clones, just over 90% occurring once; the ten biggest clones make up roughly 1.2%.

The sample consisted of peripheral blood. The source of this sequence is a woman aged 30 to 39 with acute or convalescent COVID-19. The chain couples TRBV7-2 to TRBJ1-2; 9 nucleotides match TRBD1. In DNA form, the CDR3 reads TGTGCCAGCAGCGAGGGACAGGGTGACGGCTACACCTTC. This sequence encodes CASSEGQGDGYTF.